This T cell receptor beta chain was recorded in a study of blood T cell repertoires in COVID-19 (dated by TCRdb to about 2020). In the study overall: Samples covering the acute and convalescent phases of COVID-19 were provided by collaborators in the United States, Italy and Spain. The prospective study material was composed of cDNA or gDNA derived from T cells, B-cell-depleted T cells, or PBMCs. Deeply sampled blood TCRbeta repertoires from subjects exposed to, actively infected with, or recovered from COVID-19 were included in the dataset. The repertoires were made available in a free public database intended to serve as a resource for research on the immune response to SARS-CoV-2. Samples were obtained from the ongoing ImmuneRACE study (first 160 participants) and from some 1,200 subjects provided by 6 global collaborators. Nearly every sample came with metadata listing a de-identified subject ID, COVID-19 status, age in years and sex. Where HLA class I and class II types were available, the types were taken from metadata supplied by the sample provider, not from assay-based typing. What the work shows at the level of the full study, not this receptor alone: The amount of clinical and demographic metadata varied by source and participant and was provided uncurated.

Worth noting for this clone: The target of this receptor is not known. No quality values exist for individual bases; no much larger clone is one base distant.

From the cysteine up to the phenylalanine, the CDR3 has a length of 16 residues. Only the CDR3 part of the read is kept: 48 bases, read in frame from the first base. CDR1 and CDR2, looked up from the germline V gene, are SGHVS and FNYEAQ. Trimming removed 3 bases from V and 2 bases from J; the gene matches leave 5 bases unexplained. TCRbeta CDR3 regions were amplified from genomic DNA by means of the immunoSEQ Assay, a bias-controlled multiplex PCR. Under the source paper's analysis protocol: Nucleated cell counts per sample were estimated from amplification of reference gene primers within the assay. To quantify the absolute abundance of each unique TCRbeta CDR3 rearrangement, sequence reads were collapsed and filtered. Productive Simpson clonality was computed per sample as the square root of Simpson's diversity index over productive rearrangements. TCRdb obtained this table from immuneACCESS and retained in-frame rearrangements with V and J assigned. These tables miss some clones; where compared with another copy, unresolved V genes account for less than half of the shortfall, and the remainder is unexplained. The D gene and trimming were derived from the DNA, and the V and J assignments and clone size from that table. A total of about 140,000 clones appear in this sample, about four fifths of them only once. The ten largest clones represent under 5.5% of the sample.

Enrolling through a virtual design, the prospective study's participants ranged in age from roughly 18 to 90 years and lived across some 23 United States geographic areas. To assign participants to cohorts, the prospective study relied on clinical history that participants themselves reported in a screening survey and a study questionnaire. In the prospective study, mobile phlebotomists collected whole blood, serum and a nasopharyngeal or oropharyngeal swab from each participant. Prospective study participants could optionally give additional blood draws and questionnaires over an approximately 2-month period. Blood samples from the prospective study were shipped frozen or at room temperature prior to DNA extraction.

The receptor's source is a man in his forties with acute COVID-19. The specimen sequenced was PBMCs or T cells enriched from blood (not recorded which). The sequence links TRBV7-6 to TRBJ2-5; 11 bases in between match TRBD2. CDR3 protein: CASSFSGGAWQETQYF. DNA sequence: TGTGCCAGCAGCTTTAGCGGGGGGGCATGGCAAGAGACCCAGTACTTC.